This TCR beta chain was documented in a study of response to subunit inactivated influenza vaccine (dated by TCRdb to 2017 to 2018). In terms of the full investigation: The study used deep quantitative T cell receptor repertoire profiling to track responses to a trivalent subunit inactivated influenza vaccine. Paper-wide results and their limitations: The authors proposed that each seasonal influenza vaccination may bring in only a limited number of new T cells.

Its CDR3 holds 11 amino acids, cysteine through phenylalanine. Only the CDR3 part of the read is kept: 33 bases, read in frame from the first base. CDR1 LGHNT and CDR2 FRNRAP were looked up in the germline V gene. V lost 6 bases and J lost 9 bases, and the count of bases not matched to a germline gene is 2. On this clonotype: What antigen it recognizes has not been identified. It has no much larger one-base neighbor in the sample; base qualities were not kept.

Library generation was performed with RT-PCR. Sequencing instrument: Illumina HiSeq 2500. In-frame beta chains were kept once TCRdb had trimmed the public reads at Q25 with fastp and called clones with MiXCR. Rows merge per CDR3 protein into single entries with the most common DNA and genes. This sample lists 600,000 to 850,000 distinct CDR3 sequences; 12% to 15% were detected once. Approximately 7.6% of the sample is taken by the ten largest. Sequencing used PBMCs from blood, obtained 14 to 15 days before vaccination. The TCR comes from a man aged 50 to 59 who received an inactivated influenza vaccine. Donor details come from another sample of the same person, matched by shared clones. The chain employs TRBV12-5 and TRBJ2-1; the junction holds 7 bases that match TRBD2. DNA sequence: TGTGCTAGTGGGGGGGGGGGTGAGCAGTTCTTC. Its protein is CASGGGGEQFF. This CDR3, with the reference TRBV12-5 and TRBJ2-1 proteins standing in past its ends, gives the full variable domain DARVTQTPRHKVTEMGQEVTMRCQPILGHNTVFWYRQTMMQGLELLAYFRNRAPLDDSGMPKDRFSAEMPDATLATLKIQPSEPRDSAVYFCASGGGGEQFFGPGTRLTVL.